The rows below give T cell receptor beta chains drawn from one sample of a study of T cell responses to AZD1222 COVID-19 vaccine. The protocol was immunoSEQ multiplex PCR, while the TCRdb copy is restricted to in-frame clones and leaves out a portion. Found here are approximately 79,000 clones, approximately 86% of them singletons; the top ten hold more than 6%. The starting material was peripheral blood, obtained on day 0 of AZD1222 vaccination. The receptors were gathered from an adult in good health. Each CDR3 is given with its conserved first and last residue. Each record gives: J gene, D gene, clone size, V gene, CDR3 DNA, CDR3 protein. A D gene is named only where the DNA matches it firmly. Clone size is not always given. Where it is, it says once, few, many or a class for expanded clones.

TRBJ2-5,.,once,TRBV19,TGTGCCAGTAGTCTCGGGCCTCAAGAGACCCAGTACTTC,CASSLGPQETQYF
TRBJ2-3,TRBD1,.,TRBV5-4,TGTGCCAGCAGCATGGGACAGCCTATTCTGGTGACAGATACGCAGTATTTT,CASSMGQPILVTDTQYF
TRBJ2-7,.,.,TRBV6-5,TGTGCCAGCAGTTACGACCGCGGCTCCTACGAGCAGTACTTC,CASSYDRGSYEQYF
TRBJ2-5,TRBD2,few,TRBV7-8,TGTGCCAGCAGCTTAACTAGCGGGAGTTGGGAGACCCAGTACTTC,CASSLTSGSWETQYF
TRBJ2-1,TRBD2,.,TRBV2,TGTGCCAGCGAGCGGGAGGGCCGGGGGGAGCAGTTCTTC,CASEREGRGEQFF
TRBJ1-2,.,.,TRBV19,TGTGCCAGTAGTGACGGGCCTCGCAACTATGGCTACACCTTC,CASSDGPRNYGYTF
TRBJ1-5,.,.,TRBV18,TGTGCCAGCTCACTCGTTGGGGTGGGAGCCCAGCATTTT,CASSLVGVGAQHF
TRBJ2-1,.,.,TRBV2,TGTGCCAGCAGTGAAGCGGGGCTCCGCCTGGAGAATGAGCAGTTCTTC,CASSEAGLRLENEQFF
TRBJ2-3,.,.,TRBV5-4,TGTGCCAGCAGCGTCGGGACCAACAGTCCTTCAGATACGCAGTATTTT,CASSVGTNSPSDTQYF
TRBJ2-7,TRBD2,.,TRBV30,TGTGCCTGGAGCCGCGGGGGGGTCTCCTACGAGCAGTACTTC,CAWSRGGVSYEQYF
TRBJ2-2,TRBD1,.,TRBV7-7,TGTGCCAGCAGCCGGGGGACAGGAAACACCGGGGAGCTGTTTTTT,CASSRGTGNTGELFF
TRBJ2-4,TRBD1,.,TRBV5-4,TGTGCCAGCAGCCCCGGGACAGGGTTAGCCAAAAACATTCAGTACTTC,CASSPGTGLAKNIQYF
TRBJ2-2,.,.,TRBV5-1,TGCGCCAGCAGCTTGGGGTCAGACAACACCGGGGAGCTGTTTTTT,CASSLGSDNTGELFF
TRBJ1-3,.,.,TRBV18,TGTGCCAGCTCAGTGGCGTACCGCTACGACACCATATATTTT,CASSVAYRYDTIYF
TRBJ1-3,.,.,TRBV6-5,TGTGCCAGCAGCGGGCCCATCTCTGGAAACACCATATATTTT,CASSGPISGNTIYF
TRBJ2-7,TRBD2,.,TRBV24-1,TGTGCAACCGAGCGGGGAACAGGAGGCGAGCAGTACTTC,CATERGTGGEQYF
TRBJ2-1,.,.,TRBV10-3,TGTGCCATCAGGGGGGACTCTAATGAGCAGTTCTTC,CAIRGDSNEQFF
TRBJ2-3,TRBD2,.,TRBV29-1,TGCAGCGGTAGCGGGAGGTTGACAGATACGCAGTATTTT,CSGSGRLTDTQYF
TRBJ1-3,TRBD1,.,TRBV14,TGTGCCAGCAGAGAGACCGGGACAGGTACTGGAAACACCATATATTTT,CASRETGTGTGNTIYF
TRBJ2-1,.,.,TRBV7-3,TGTGCCAGCAGCTTAGGTGGCGGTACCACCTACAATGAGCAGTTCTTC,CASSLGGGTTYNEQFF
TRBJ1-5,TRBD1,.,TRBV9,TGTGCCAGCAGCTCCACAGGGGACCAGCCCCAGCATTTT,CASSSTGDQPQHF
TRBJ2-6,.,once,TRBV18,TGTGCCAGCTCTCCCGGACAGTCTGGGGCCAACGTCCTGACTTTC,CASSPGQSGANVLTF
TRBJ2-7,TRBD2,few,TRBV2,TGTGCCAGCAGCGGGACTAGCGGGAGATACGAGCAGTACTTC,CASSGTSGRYEQYF
TRBJ2-7,.,.,TRBV2,TGTGCCAGCAGAGGGGACCGCTACGAGCAGTACTTC,CASRGDRYEQYF
TRBJ2-3,.,.,TRBV6-5,TGTGCCAGCAGTTACTTTGACAGTCCCCCAGATACGCAGTATTTT,CASSYFDSPPDTQYF
TRBJ2-1,TRBD2,.,TRBV5-8,TGTGCCAGCAGCTTGCGGTCTAGCGGGATTTACAATGAGCAGTTCTTC,CASSLRSSGIYNEQFF
TRBJ1-1,.,.,TRBV7-9,TGTGCCAGCAGCTTAGGGGGGCGGAACACTGAAGCTTTCTTT,CASSLGGRNTEAFF
TRBJ2-7,TRBD1,few,TRBV7-9,TGTGCCAGCAGCTTAGCGACAGGGGGGCCCTACGAGCAGTACTTC,CASSLATGGPYEQYF
TRBJ1-2,.,.,TRBV6-1,TGTGCCAGCAGTGAGGCCGGGTATGGCTACACCTTC,CASSEAGYGYTF
TRBJ2-7,.,.,TRBV7-8,TGTGCCAGCAGCTTATCCGCCGGGGCGCAGACACGCTACGAGCAGTACTTC,CASSLSAGAQTRYEQYF
TRBJ2-7,.,once,TRBV18,TGTGCCAGCTCACCACAAGAGGGAAAGGCCTACGAGCAGTACTTC,CASSPQEGKAYEQYF
TRBJ1-3,.,.,TRBV6-1,TGTGCCAGCAGTGAAAGGGGAATTGGTGGAAACACCATATATTTT,CASSERGIGGNTIYF
TRBJ2-5,TRBD2,.,TRBV19,TGTGCCAGTAGTAGGAGGACTAGCGGGGGGCAAGAGACCCAGTACTTC,CASSRRTSGGQETQYF
TRBJ1-1,.,.,TRBV19,TGTGCCAGTAGAAGTGTGGGGGCAACAGATCGGAACACTGAAGCTTTCTTT,CASRSVGATDRNTEAFF
TRBJ2-2,.,.,TRBV19,TGTGCCAGTAGTAACCTGCGCGGCACCGGGGAGCTGTTTTTT,CASSNLRGTGELFF
TRBJ1-5,TRBD1,.,TRBV6-6,TGTGCCAGCAGTTACGAGGGGGCGCGAAATCAGCCCCAGCATTTT,CASSYEGARNQPQHF
TRBJ1-1,.,.,TRBV29-1,TGCGGACGCCCGGGGCCGGGGGCGGACACTGAAGCTTTCTTT,CGRPGPGADTEAFF
TRBJ2-7,.,.,TRBV6-5,TGTGCCAGCAGTTACCACCGGTCCTACGAGCAGTACTTC,CASSYHRSYEQYF
TRBJ1-5,.,.,TRBV27,TGTGCCAGCAGTCCCCGAGTTTATCCTCGGGACACTCATCAGCCCCAGCATTTT,CASSPRVYPRDTHQPQHF
TRBJ2-7,TRBD2,.,TRBV5-1,TGCGCCAGCAGCTTGGGTGGCGGGAGTAACAACGAGCAGTACTTC,CASSLGGGSNNEQYF